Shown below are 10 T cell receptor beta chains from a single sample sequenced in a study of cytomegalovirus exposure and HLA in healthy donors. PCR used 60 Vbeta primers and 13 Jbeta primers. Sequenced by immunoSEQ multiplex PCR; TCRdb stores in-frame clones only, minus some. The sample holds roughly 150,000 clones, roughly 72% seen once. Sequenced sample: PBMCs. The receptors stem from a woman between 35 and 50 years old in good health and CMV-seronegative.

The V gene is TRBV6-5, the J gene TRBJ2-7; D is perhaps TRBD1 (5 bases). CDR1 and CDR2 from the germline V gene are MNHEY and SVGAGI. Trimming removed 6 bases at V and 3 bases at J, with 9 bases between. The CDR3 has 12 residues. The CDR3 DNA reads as TGTGCCAGCAGCAGGGATCTCTACGAGCAGTACTTC. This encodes CASSRDLYEQYF.

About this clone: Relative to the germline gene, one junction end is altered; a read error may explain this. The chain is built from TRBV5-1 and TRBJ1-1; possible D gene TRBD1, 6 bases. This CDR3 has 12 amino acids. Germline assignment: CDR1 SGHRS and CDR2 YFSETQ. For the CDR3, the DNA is TGCGCCAGCAGCCTGGACAGACAAGAAGATTTCTTT. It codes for CASSLDRQEDFF.

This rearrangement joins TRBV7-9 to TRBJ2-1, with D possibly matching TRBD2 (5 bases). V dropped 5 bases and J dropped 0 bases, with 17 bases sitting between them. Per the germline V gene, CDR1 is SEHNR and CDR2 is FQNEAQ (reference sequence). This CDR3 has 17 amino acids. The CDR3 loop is CASSQQRGQGSYNEQFF. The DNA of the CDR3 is TGTGCCAGCAGCCAGCAGAGAGGGCAAGGCTCCTACAATGAGCAGTTCTTC.

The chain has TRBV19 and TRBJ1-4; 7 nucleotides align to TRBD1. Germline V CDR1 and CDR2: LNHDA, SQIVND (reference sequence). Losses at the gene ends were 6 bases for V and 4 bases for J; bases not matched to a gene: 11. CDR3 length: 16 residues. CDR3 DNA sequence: TGTGCCAGTAGGCGGAACAGGGGCGCCAATAATGAAAAACTGTTTTTT. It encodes CASRRNRGANNEKLFF.

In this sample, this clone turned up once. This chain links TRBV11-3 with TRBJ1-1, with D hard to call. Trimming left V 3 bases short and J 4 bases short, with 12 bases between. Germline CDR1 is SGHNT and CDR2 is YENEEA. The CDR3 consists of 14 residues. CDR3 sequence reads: CASSFSRGSTEAFF. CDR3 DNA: TGTGCCAGCAGCTTCTCCCGGGGAAGCACTGAAGCTTTCTTT.

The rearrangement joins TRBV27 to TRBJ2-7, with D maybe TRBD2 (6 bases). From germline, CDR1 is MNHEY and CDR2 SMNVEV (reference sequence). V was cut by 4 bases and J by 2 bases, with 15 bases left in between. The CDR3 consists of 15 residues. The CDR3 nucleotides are TGTGCCAGCAGTTCAGCACCGGGACTCCCCTACGAGCAGTACTTC. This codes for CASSSAPGLPYEQYF.

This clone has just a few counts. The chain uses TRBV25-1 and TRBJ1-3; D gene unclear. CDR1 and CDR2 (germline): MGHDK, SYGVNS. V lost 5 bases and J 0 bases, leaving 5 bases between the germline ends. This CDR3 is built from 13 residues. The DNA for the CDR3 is TGTGCCAGCAGTTACGGCTCTGGAAACACCATATATTTT. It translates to CASSYGSGNTIYF. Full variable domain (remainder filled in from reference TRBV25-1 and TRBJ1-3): EADIYQTPRYLVIGTGKKITLECSQTMGHDKMYWYQQDPGMELHLIHYSYGVNSTEKGDLSSESTVSRIRTEHFPLTLESARPSHTSQYLCASSYGSGNTIYFGEGSWLTVV.

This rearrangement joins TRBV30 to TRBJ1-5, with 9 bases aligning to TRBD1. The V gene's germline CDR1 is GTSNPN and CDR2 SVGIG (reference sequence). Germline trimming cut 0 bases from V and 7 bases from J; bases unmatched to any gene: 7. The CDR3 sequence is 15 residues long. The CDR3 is CAWSVGGQGKQPQHF. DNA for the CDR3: TGTGCCTGGAGTGTTGGGGGACAGGGTAAACAGCCCCAGCATTTT. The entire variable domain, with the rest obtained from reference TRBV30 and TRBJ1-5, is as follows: SQTIHQWPATLVQPVGSPLSLECTVEGTSNPNLYWYRQAAGRGLQLLFYSVGIGQISSEVPQNLSASRPQDRQFILSSKKLLLSDSGFYLCAWSVGGQGKQPQHFGDGTRLSIL.

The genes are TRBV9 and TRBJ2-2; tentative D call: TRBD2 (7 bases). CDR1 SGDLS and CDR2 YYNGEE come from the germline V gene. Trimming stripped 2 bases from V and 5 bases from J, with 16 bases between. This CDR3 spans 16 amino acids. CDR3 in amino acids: CASSVGGGSETGELFF. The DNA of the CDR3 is TGTGCCAGCAGCGTGGGGGGCGGGAGTGAAACCGGGGAGCTGTTTTTT.

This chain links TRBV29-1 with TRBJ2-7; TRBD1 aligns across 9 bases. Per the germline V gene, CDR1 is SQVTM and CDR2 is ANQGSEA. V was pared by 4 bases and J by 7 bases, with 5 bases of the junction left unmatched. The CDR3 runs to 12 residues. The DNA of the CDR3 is TGCAGCGTTGGGACAGGGGAAGGGGAGCAGTACTTC. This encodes CSVGTGEGEQYF.